The T cell receptor beta chain described here comes from a study of T cell responses to AZD1222 COVID-19 vaccine. Study-wide findings and caveats: The donor cohort was predominantly white British with a female majority, and clonal diversity may have been underestimated.

For this clone: The antigen is unknown.

The V and J ends lost 5 bases and 0 bases respectively, with 2 bases between them. This CDR3 is 12 amino acids long. The germline V gene has CDR1 SGHNT and CDR2 YENEEA. Measured with immunoSEQ multiplex PCR; TCRdb has only the in-frame clones, and not every one. Counted here are roughly 100,000 clones, roughly 90% occurring once; the ten biggest clones make up 2% to 3%. The sequence was obtained from an adult in good health. The chain carries TRBV11-3 and TRBJ2-1; D unresolved. The specimen comprised peripheral blood, sampled on day 0 of AZD1222 vaccination. CDR3 DNA sequence: TGTGCCAGCAGCACCTCCTACAATGAGCAGTTCTTC. As protein: CASSTSYNEQFF.